This T cell receptor beta chain was documented in a study of T-cell memory formation after mild COVID-19. Across the study: The study found TCR clusters largely donor specific. Findings and caveats of the study: Balance between CD4 and CD8 was seen in clones contracting day 15 to 85, and a CD4+ lean was seen in later expanders. Second-wave clones reaching peak frequency on day 37 lacked confirmed SARS-CoV-2 specificity. Some clones that responded were present in memory (sampled pre-infection), which suggests cross-reactive memory joined.

With regard to this clonotype: Antigen specificity is unknown.

CDR3 length equals 15 residues. The germline CDR1 and CDR2 sequences are MNHEY and SVGEGT. Trimming removed 0 bases from V and 0 bases from J, with 8 bases in between. TCRdb reprocessed the 5' RACE reads with MiXCR, giving one entry per CDR3 protein. This sample has approximately 290,000 distinct CDR3 sequences, with roughly a fifth found just once. The chain has TRBV6-2 or TRBV6-3 and TRBJ1-2, with D unresolved. The receptor comes from a man younger than 35 who had mild COVID-19 (a few samples of this study predate the infection). Cell type and time point are not known. The specimen sequenced was PBMCs or a T cell subset sorted from them (not recorded which). This CDR3 is CASSYSATANYGYTF. The CDR3 region has the DNA TGTGCCAGCAGTTACTCCGCTACAGCTAACTATGGCTACACCTTC.